The following is a TCR beta chain sequence with its context. The record originates from a study of T cell responses to AZD1222 COVID-19 vaccine. Assay used: immunoSEQ multiplex PCR; TCRdb lists only in-frame clones, some missing. This table has about 100,000 clones, around 90% appearing once. Sequenced here: peripheral blood, sampled on day 0 of AZD1222 vaccination. The TCR originated in an adult in good health.

The CDR3 sequence is CASSAYRESPLHF. CDR3 in DNA: TGCGCCAGCAGCGCATACAGGGAATCACCCCTCCACTTT. The genes are TRBV5-1 and TRBJ1-6, with D tentatively TRBD1 (6 bases). V shed 4 bases and J shed 10 bases, with 12 bases lying between them. The germline V gene has CDR1 SGHRS and CDR2 YFSETQ. The CDR3 extends over 13 amino acids.